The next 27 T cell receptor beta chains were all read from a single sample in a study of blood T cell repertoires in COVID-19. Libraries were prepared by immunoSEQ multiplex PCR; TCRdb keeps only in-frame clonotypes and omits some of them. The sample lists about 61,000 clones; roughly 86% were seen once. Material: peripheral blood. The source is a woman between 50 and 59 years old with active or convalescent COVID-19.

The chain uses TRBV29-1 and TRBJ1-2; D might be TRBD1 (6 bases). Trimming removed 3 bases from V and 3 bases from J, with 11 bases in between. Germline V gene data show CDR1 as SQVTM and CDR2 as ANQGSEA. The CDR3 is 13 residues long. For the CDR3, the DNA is TGCAGCGTTGACCTACAGGGTTACTATGGCTACACCTTC. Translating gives CSVDLQGYYGYTF.

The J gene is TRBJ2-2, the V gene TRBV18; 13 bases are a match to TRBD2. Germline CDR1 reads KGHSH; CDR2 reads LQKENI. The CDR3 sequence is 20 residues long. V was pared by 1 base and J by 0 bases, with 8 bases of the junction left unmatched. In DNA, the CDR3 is TGTGCCAGCTCACCACGATCGGGACTAGCGGGATCAACGAACACCGGGGAGCTGTTTTTT. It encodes CASSPRSGLAGSTNTGELFF.

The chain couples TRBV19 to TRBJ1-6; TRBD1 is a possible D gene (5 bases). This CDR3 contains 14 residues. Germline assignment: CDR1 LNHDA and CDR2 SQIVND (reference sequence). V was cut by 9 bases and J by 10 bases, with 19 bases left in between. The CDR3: CASSGGGSGSPLHF. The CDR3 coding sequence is TGTGCCAGCAGCGGGGGGGGTTCTGGCTCACCCCTCCACTTT.

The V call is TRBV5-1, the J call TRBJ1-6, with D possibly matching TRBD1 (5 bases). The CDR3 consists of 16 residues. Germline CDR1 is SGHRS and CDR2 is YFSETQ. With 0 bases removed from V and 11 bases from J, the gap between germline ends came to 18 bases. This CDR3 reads CASSLGQGARKAPLHF. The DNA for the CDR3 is TGCGCCAGCAGCTTGGGGCAGGGCGCGAGAAAGGCACCCCTCCACTTT.

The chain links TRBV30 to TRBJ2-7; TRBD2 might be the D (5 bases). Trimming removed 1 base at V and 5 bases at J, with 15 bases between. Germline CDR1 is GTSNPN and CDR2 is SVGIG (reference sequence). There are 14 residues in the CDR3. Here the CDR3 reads CAWSGTSLDHEQYF. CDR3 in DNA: TGTGCCTGGAGTGGGACTTCGCTCGACCACGAGCAGTACTTC.

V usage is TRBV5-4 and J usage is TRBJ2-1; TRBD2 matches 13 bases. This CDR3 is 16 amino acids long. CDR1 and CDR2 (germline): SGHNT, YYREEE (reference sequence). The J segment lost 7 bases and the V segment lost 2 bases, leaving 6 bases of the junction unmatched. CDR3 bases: TGTGCCAGCAGCTTAGGACTAGCGGGAGTGACAAATGAGCAGTTCTTC. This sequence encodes CASSLGLAGVTNEQFF.

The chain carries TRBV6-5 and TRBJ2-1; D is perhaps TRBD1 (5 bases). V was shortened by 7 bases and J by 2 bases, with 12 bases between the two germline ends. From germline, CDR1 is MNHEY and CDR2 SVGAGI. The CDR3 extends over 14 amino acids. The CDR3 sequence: CASTDSLPYNEQFF. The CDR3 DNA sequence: TGTGCCAGCACAGACAGCCTCCCCTACAATGAGCAGTTCTTC.

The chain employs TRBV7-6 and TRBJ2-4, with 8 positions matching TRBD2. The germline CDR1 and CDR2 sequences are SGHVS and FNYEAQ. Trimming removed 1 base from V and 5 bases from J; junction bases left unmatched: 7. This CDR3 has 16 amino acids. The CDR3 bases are TGTGCCAGCAGCTTAGAGGCTAGCGGGTCCGAAAACATTCAGTACTTC. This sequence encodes CASSLEASGSENIQYF.

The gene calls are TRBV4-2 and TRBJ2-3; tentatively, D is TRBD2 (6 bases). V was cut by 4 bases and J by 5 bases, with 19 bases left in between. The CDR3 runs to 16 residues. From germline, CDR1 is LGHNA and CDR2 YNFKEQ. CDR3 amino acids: CASSRTLGSEGDTQYF. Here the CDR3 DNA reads TGTGCCAGCAGCCGCACGCTCGGGAGTGAAGGAGATACGCAGTATTTT.

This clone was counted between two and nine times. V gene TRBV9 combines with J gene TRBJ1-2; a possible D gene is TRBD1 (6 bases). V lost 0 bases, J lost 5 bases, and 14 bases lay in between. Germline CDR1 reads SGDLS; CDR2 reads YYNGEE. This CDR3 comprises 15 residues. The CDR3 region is CASSVGGQSGYGYTF. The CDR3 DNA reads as TGTGCCAGCAGCGTAGGAGGACAGTCGGGGTATGGCTACACCTTC.

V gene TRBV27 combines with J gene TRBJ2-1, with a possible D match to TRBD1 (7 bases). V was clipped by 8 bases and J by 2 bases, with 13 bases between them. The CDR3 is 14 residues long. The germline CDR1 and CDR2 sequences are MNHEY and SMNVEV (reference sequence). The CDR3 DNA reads TGTGCCAGCTCCTCAGGGGGGACCTACAATGAGCAGTTCTTC. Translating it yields CASSSGGTYNEQFF.

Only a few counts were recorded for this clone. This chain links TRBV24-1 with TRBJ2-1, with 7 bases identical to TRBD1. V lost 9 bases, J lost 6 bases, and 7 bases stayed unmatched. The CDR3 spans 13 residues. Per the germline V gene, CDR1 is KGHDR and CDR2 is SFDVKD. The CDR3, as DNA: TGTGCCACCGGGAACAGACAGGGCAATGAGCAGTTCTTC. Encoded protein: CATGNRQGNEQFF.

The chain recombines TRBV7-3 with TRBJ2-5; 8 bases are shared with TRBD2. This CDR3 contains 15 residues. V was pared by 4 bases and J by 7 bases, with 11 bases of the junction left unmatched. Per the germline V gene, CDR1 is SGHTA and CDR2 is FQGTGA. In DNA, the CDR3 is TGTGCCAGCAGCTCGGGACTAGGGTCCATTGGGACCCAGTACTTC. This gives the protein CASSSGLGSIGTQYF.

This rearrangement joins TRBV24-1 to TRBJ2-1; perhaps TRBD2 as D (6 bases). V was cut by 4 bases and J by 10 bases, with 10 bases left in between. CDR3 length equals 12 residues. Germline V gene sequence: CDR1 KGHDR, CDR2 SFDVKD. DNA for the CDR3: TGTGCCACCAGTGACCTCGGAGGGGAGCAGTTCTTC. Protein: CATSDLGGEQFF.

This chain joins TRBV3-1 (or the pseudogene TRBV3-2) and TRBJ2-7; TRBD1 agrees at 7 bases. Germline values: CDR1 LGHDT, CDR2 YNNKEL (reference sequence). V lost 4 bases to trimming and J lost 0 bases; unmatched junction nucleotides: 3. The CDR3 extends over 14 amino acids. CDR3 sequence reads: CASSRQGHSYEQYF. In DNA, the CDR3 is TGTGCCAGCAGCCGACAGGGTCACTCCTACGAGCAGTACTTC.

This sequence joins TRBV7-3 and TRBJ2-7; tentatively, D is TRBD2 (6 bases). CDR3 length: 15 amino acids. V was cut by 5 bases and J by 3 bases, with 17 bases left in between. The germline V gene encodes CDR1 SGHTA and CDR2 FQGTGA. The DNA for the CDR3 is TGTGCCAGCAGCCCTACGGGAGTGGGCGACTACGAGCAGTACTTC. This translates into CASSPTGVGDYEQYF.

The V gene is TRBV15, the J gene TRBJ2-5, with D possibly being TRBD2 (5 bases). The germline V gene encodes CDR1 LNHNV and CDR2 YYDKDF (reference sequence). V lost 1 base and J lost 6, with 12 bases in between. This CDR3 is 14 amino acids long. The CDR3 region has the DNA TGTGCCACCAGCAGAGGGGAGTTATCGAAGACCCAGTACTTC. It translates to CATSRGELSKTQYF.

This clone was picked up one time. The CDR3 sequence is CASSDPGGRQQYF. For the CDR3, the DNA is TGTGCCAGCAGTGATCCCGGGGGGAGGCAGCAGTACTTC. The chain recombines TRBV2 with TRBJ2-7; 7 nucleotides line up with TRBD2. CDR1 is SNHLY and CDR2 is FYNNEI in the germline V gene. The CDR3 spans 13 residues. With V trimmed by 3 bases and J by 8 bases, 7 bases remained unmatched.

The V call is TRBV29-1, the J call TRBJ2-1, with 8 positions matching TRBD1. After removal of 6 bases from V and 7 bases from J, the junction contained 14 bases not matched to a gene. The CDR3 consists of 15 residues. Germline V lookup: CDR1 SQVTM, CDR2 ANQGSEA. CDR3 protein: CSVTGVQGAKNEQFF. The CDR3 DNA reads TGCAGCGTGACTGGGGTGCAGGGGGCTAAGAATGAGCAGTTCTTC.

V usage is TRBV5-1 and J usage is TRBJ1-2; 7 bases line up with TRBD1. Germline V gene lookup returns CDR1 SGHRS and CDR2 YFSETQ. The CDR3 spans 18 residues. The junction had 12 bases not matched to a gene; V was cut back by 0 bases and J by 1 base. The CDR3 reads CASSLVDRAFFNNYGYTF. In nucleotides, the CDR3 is TGCGCCAGCAGCTTGGTAGACAGGGCCTTCTTTAATAACTATGGCTACACCTTC. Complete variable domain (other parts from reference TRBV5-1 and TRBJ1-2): KAGVTQTPRYLIKTRGQQVTLSCSPISGHRSVSWYQQTPGQGLQFLFEYFSETQRNKGNFPGRFSGRQFSNSRSEMNVSTLELGDSALYLCASSLVDRAFFNNYGYTFGSGTRLTVV.

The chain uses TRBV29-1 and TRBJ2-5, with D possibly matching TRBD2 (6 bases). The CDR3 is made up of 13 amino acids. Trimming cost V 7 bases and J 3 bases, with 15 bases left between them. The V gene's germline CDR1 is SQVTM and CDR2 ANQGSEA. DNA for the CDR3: TGCAGCGGAATAGCGGACCTCAAAGAGACCCAGTACTTC. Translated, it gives CSGIADLKETQYF.

The CDR3 protein is CASSPSFRGSSGNTEAFF. The CDR3 DNA sequence: TGTGCCAGTAGTCCCTCCTTTCGGGGGTCGTCGGGAAACACTGAAGCTTTCTTT. The V and J genes are TRBV19 and TRBJ1-1; weak D call: TRBD1 (5 bases). Germline V gene lookup returns CDR1 LNHDA and CDR2 SQIVND (reference sequence). The CDR3 covers 18 residues. Trimming left V 5 bases short and J 2 bases short, with 24 bases between.

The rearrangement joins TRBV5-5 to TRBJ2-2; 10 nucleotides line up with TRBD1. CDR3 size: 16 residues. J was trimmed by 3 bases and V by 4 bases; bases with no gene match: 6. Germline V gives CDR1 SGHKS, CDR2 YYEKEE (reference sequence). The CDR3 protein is CASSTDRGLHTGELFF. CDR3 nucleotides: TGTGCCAGCAGCACAGACAGGGGGCTTCACACCGGGGAGCTGTTTTTT. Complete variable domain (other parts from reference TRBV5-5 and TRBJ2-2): DAGVTQSPTHLIKTRGQQVTLRCSPISGHKSVSWYQQVLGQGPQFIFQYYEKEERGRGNFPDRFSARQFPNYSSELNVNALLLGDSALYLCASSTDRGLHTGELFFGEGSRLTVL.

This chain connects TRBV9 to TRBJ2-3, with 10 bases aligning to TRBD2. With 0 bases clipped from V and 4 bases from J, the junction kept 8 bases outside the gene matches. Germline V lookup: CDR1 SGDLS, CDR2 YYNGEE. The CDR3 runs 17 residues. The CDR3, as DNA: TGTGCCAGCAGCGTAGGGCTAGCGGGAGCGGCCGCAGATACGCAGTATTTT. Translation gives CASSVGLAGAAADTQYF. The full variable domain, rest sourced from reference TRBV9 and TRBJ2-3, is DSGVTQTPKHLITATGQRVTLRCSPRSGDLSVYWYQQSLDQGLQFLIQYYNGEERAKGNILERFSAQQFPDLHSELNLSSLELGDSALYFCASSVGLAGAAADTQYFGPGTRLTVL.

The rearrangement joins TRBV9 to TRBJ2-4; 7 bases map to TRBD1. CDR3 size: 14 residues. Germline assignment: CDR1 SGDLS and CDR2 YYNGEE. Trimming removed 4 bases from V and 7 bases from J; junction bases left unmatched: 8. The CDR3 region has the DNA TGTGCCAGCAGCTACAGGGGAATCTCGAACATTCAGTACTTC. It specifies CASSYRGISNIQYF. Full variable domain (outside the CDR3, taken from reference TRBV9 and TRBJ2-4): DSGVTQTPKHLITATGQRVTLRCSPRSGDLSVYWYQQSLDQGLQFLIQYYNGEERAKGNILERFSAQQFPDLHSELNLSSLELGDSALYFCASSYRGISNIQYFGAGTRLSVL.

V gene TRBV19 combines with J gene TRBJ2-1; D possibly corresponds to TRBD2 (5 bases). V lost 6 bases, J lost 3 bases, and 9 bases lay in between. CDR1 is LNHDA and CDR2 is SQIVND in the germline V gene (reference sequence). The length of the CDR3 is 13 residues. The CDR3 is CASSGNNYNEQFF. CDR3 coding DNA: TGTGCCAGTAGCGGGAATAACTACAATGAGCAGTTCTTC. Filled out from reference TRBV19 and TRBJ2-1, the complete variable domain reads DGGITQSPKYLFRKEGQNVTLSCEQNLNHDAMYWYRQDPGQGLRLIYYSQIVNDFQKGDIAEGYSVSREKKESFPLTVTSAQKNPTAFYLCASSGNNYNEQFFGPGTRLTVL.

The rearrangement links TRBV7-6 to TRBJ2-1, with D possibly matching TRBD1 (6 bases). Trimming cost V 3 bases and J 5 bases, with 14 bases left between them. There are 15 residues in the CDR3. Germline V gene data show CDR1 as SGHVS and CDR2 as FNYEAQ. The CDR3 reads CASSLIRDTNNEQFF. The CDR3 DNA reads TGTGCCAGCAGCTTGATCCGGGACACTAACAATGAGCAGTTCTTC.